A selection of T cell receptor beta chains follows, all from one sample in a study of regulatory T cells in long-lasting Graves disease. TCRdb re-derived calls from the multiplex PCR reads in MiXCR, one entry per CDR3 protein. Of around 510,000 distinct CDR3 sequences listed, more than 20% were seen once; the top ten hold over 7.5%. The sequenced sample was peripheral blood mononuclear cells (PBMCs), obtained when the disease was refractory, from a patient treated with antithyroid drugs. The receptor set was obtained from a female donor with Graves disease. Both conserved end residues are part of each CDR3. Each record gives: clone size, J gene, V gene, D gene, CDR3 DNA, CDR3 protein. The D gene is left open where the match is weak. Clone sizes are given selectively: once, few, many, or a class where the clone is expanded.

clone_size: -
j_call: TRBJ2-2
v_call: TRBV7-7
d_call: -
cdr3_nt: TGTGCTAGCAGCTTAGGTGCACCGGAGGCCGGGGAGCTGTTTTTT
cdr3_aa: CASSLGAPEAGELFF

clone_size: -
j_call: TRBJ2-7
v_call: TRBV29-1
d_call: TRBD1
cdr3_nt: TGCAGCGTTGAAGACCCGGACAGGAGCTCCTACGAGCAGTACTTC
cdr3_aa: CSVEDPDRSSYEQYF

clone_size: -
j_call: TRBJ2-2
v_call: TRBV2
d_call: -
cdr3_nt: TGTGCCAGCAGTGAGGGGTTAGCCGGGGGGCTGTTTTTT
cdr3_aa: CASSEGLAGGLFF

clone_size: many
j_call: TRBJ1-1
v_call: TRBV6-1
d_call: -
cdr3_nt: TGTGCCAGCAGATATGGGGGCTTGACTGAAGCTTTCTTT
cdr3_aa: CASRYGGLTEAFF

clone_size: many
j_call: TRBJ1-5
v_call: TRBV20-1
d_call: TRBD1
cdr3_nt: TGCAGTGCTAGAGATGCGGGACAGCCTAATCAGCCCCAGCATTTT
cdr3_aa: CSARDAGQPNQPQHF

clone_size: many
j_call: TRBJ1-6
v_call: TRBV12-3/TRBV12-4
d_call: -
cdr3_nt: TGTGCCAGCAGCCCCAGCGGGGGAGATAATTCACCCCTCCACTTT
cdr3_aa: CASSPSGGDNSPLHF

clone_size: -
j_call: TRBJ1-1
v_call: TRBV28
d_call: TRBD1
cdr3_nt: TGTGCCAGCAGTTCTTCCGGACAGGGCCACACTGAAGCTTTCTTT
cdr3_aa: CASSSSGQGHTEAFF

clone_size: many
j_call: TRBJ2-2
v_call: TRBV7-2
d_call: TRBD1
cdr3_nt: TGTGCCAGCAGCCCCCGGACAGGGAGTTTTACCGGGGAGCTGTTTTTT
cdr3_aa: CASSPRTGSFTGELFF

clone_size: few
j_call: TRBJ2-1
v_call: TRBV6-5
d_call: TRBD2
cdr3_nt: TGTGCCAGCAGTTACTTAGCGGGAGGGCCTCGTAATGAGCAGTTCTTC
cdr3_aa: CASSYLAGGPRNEQFF

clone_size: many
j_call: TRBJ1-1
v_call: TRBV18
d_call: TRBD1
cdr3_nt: TGTGCCAGCTCACTTGGACAGGGGGCCACGAACACTGAAGCTTTCTTT
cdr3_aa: CASSLGQGATNTEAFF

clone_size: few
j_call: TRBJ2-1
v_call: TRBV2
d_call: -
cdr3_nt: TGTGCCAGCTCAAAGGAGGACTCCTACAATGAGCAGTTCTTC
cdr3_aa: CASSKEDSYNEQFF

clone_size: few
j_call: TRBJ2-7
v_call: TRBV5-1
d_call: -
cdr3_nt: TGCGCCAGCAGCTTGTCCCAGGGTCTGTCCTACGAGCAGTACTTC
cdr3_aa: CASSLSQGLSYEQYF

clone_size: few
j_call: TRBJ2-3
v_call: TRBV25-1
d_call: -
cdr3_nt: TGTGCCAGCAGTTTACTTTTGGGAGATACGCAGTATTTT
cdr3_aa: CASSLLLGDTQYF

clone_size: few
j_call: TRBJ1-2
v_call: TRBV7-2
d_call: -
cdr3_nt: TGTGCCAGCAGCTTAGGGGGGGGGGGGGATGGCTACACCTTC
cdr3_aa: CASSLGGGGDGYTF

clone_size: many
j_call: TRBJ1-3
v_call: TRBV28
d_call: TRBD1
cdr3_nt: TGTGCCAGCAGATCCGGGACAGCCTCTGGAAACACCATATATTTT
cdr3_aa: CASRSGTASGNTIYF

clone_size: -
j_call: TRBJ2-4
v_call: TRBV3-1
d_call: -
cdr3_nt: TGTGCCAGCAGCCAAGGGAGAGGGGCGGGAAACATTCAGTACTTC
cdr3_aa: CASSQGRGAGNIQYF

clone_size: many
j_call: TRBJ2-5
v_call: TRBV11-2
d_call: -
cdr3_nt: TGTGCCAGCAGCTTAGCACATTCCAGGGCCGAGACCCAGTACTTC
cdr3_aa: CASSLAHSRAETQYF

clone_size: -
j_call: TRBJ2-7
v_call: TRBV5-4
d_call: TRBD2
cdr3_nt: TGTGCCAGCACCCTGGACCTAGCGGGAGGGGACGAGCAGCACTTC
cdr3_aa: CASTLDLAGGDEQHF

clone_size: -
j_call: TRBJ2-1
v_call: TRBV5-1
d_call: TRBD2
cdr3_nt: TGCGCCAGCAGCTTGTTGGCGGGAGACCTCTTAATCGGTGAGCAGTTCTTC
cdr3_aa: CASSLLAGDLLIGEQFF

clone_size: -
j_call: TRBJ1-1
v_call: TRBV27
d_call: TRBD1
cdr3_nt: TGTGCCAGCAGTGTGGGACTACAGGGGAACACTGAAGTTTTCTTT
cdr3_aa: CASSVGLQGNTEVFF

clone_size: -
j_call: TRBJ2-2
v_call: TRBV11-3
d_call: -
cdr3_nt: TGTGCCAGCAGCTTAGACGGGGCTAACACCGGGGAGCTGTTTTTT
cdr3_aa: CASSLDGANTGELFF

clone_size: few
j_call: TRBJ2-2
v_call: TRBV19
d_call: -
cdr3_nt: TGTGCCAGTAGTTGGACAGAAGCGAACACCGGGGAGCTGTTTTTT
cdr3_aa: CASSWTEANTGELFF

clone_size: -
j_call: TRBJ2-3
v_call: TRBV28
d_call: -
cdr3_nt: TGTGCCAGCGGCCCGGGGGTGGGTCTTAACACAGATACGCAGTATTTT
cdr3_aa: CASGPGVGLNTDTQYF

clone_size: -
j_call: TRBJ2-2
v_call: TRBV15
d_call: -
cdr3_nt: TGTGCCACCAGCAGAGAATATCAGGACACCGGGGAGCTGTTTTTT
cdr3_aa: CATSREYQDTGELFF

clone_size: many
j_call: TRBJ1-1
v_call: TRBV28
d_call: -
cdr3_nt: TGTGCCAGCAGTTTCCGGGGTTGGAACACTGAAGCTTTCTTT
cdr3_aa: CASSFRGWNTEAFF

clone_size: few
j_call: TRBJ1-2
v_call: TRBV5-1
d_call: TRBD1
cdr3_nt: TGCGCCAGCAGCTTGGGACAGGGCTCTAACTATGGCTACACCTTC
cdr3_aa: CASSLGQGSNYGYTF

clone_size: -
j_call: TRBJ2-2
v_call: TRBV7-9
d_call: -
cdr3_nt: TGTGCCAGCAGCTTAGAACTGCCGAGGTCGGACGAGGAGCTGTTTTTT
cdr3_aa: CASSLELPRSDEELFF

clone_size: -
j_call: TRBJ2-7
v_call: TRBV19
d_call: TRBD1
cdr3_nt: TGTGCCACCAAATTGACAGGGAGAGCCTCCTACGAGCAGTACTTC
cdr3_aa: CATKLTGRASYEQYF

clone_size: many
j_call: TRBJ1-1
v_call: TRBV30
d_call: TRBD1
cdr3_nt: TGTGCCTGGAGTCTTGGACAGGGCTCGATCAAGTTT
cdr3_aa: CAWSLGQGSIKF

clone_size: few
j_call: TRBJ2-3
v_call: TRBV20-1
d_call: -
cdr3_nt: TGCATCAGCCGGGACCTTAGCACAGATACGCAGTATTTT
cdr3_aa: CISRDLSTDTQYF

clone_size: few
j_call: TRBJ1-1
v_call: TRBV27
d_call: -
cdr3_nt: TGTGCCAGCAAACTTGACCGGAGATTGAACACTGAAGCTTTCTTT
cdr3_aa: CASKLDRRLNTEAFF

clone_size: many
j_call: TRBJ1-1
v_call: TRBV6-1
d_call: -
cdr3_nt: TGTGCCAGCAGCATAAACACGGGAACTGAAGCTTTCTTT
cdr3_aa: CASSINTGTEAFF

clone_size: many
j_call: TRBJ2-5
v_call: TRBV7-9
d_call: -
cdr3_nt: TGTGCCAGCAGCAACCAGGGTGAGACCCAGTACTTC
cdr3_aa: CASSNQGETQYF

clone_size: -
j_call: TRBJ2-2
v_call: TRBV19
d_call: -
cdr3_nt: TGTGCCAGTAGTACTGAAAACACCGGGGAGCTGTTTTTT
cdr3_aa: CASSTENTGELFF

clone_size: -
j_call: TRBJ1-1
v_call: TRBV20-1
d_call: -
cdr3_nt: TGCAGTGCTAGGAAGGACACGAACACTGAAGCTTTCTTT
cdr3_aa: CSARKDTNTEAFF

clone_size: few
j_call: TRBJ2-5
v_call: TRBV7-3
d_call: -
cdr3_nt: TGTGCCAGCAGCTTGGACTGGGCCGGGACCCAGTACTTC
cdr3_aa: CASSLDWAGTQYF

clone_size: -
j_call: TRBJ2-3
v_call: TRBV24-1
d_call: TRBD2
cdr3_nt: TGTGCCACCAGTAGCCACCCCGGACTAGCGGGAGGGCCTAGTGGTACGCAGTATTTT
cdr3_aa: CATSSHPGLAGGPSGTQYF

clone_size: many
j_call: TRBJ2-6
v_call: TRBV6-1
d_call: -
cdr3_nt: TGTGCCAGCAGTACAAGCTCTGGGGCCAACGTCCTGACTTTC
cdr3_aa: CASSTSSGANVLTF

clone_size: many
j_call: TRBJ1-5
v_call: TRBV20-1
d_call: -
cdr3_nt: TGCAGTGCTAGAGGTACAGCTCAGCCCCAGCATTTT
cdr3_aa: CSARGTAQPQHF

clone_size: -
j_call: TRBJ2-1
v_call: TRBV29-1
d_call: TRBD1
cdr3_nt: TGCAGCGTTAGGGGGCCAGTAGCCGCCTACAATGAGCAGTTCTTC
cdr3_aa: CSVRGPVAAYNEQFF

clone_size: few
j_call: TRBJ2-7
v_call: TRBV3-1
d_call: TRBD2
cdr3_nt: TGTGCCAGCAGCCAAGCGGGGGGTACGTCCTACGAGCAGTACTTC
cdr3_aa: CASSQAGGTSYEQYF

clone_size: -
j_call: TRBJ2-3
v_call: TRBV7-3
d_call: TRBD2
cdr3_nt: TGTGCCAGCAGCCCCACTAGCGGGAGAACAGATACGCAGTATTTT
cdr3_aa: CASSPTSGRTDTQYF

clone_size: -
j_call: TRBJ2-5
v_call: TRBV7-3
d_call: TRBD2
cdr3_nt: TGTGCCAGCAGCTTAGCAGCGGGAGCCGGTGAGACCCAGTACTTC
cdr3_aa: CASSLAAGAGETQYF

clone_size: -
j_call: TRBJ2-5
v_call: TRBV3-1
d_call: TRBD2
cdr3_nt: TGTGCCAGCAGCAAGGGACTAGCGGGAGCGCAAGAGACCCAGTACTTC
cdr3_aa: CASSKGLAGAQETQYF

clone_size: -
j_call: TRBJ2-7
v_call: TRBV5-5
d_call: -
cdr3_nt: TGTGCCAGCAGCTTTAGCGTCGACGGACCCTCCTCTTGGGAGCAGTACTTC
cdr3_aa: CASSFSVDGPSSWEQYF

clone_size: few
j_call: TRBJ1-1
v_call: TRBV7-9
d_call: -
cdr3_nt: TGTGCCAGCAGCTTAGCGCGGGCCGGGGGACGGGTAGACACTGAAGCTTTCTTT
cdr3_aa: CASSLARAGGRVDTEAFF

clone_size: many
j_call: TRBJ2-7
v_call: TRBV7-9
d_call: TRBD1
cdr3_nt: TGTGCCAGCAGCTTTGGACAGGGCAACGAGCAGTACTTC
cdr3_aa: CASSFGQGNEQYF

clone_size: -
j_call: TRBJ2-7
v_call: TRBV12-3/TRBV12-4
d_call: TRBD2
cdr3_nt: TGTGCCAGCAATCCTAGCGGAATCTCCTACGAGCAGTACTTC
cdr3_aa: CASNPSGISYEQYF

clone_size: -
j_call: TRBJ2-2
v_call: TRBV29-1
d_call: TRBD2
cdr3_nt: TGCAGCGTTGTACTAGCGGAGTACACCGGGGAGCTGTTTTTT
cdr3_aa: CSVVLAEYTGELFF

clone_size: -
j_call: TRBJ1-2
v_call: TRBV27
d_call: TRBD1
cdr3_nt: TGTGCCAGCAGTTTCTCCGGGACAGGGGGTGGCTACACCTTC
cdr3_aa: CASSFSGTGGGYTF

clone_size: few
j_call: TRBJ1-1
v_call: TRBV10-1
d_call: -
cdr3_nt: TGCGCCAGCAGCCCAGGAGGGGGGCACACTGAAGCTTTCTTT
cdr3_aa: CASSPGGGHTEAFF

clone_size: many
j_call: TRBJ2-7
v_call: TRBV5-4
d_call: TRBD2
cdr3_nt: TGTGCCAGCAGCTCTAGCGGGAGCTACGAGCAGTACTTC
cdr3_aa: CASSSSGSYEQYF

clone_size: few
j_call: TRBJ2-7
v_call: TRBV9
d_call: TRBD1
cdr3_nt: TGTGCCAGCAGCGTAGGGGACAGCTCCTACGAGCAGTACTTC
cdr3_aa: CASSVGDSSYEQYF

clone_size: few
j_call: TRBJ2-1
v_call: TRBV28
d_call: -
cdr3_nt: TGTGCCAGCAGTACCCTAACCTTGAGTGAGCAGTTCTTC
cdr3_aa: CASSTLTLSEQFF

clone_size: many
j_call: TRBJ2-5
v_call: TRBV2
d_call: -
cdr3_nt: TGTGCCAGCAGTCGGCCCCCCCTTCGGGAGTTCCAAGAGACCCAGTACTTC
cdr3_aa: CASSRPPLREFQETQYF

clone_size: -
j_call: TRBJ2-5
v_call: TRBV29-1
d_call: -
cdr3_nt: TGCAGCGTTGGAGTTCTCGGGACCCAGTACTTC
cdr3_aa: CSVGVLGTQYF

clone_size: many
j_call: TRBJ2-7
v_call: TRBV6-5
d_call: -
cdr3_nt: TGTGCCAGCAGTTCCCTCTCAGGCAGCTCCTACGAGCAGTACTTC
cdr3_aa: CASSSLSGSSYEQYF

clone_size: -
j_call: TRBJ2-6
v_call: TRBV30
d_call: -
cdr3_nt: TGTGCCTGGAGGGGCCGCTCTGGGGCCAACGTCCTGACTTTC
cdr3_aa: CAWRGRSGANVLTF

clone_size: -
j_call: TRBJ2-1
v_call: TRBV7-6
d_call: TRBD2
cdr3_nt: TGTGCCAGCAGCCCTGGCGGGGGGGTATACAATGAGCAGTTCTTC
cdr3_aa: CASSPGGGVYNEQFF